What follows are 32 T cell receptor beta chains derived from one specimen sequenced in a study of CD8 T cells in ankylosing spondylitis. One entry per CDR3 protein, called by TCRdb with MiXCR from the 5' RACE reads. The profile covers fewer than 250,000 distinct CDR3 sequences, with roughly 10% appearing a single time and about 3% taken by the ten largest. The sample consisted of blood, either unsorted or a sorted T cell fraction (not recorded which). The receptors shown here come from a male donor with ankylosing spondylitis or in good health (not recorded which).

This clonotype was observed at least ten times. V gene TRBV3-1 combines with J gene TRBJ2-7, with 7 bases identical to TRBD2. J was trimmed by 0 bases and V by 8 bases; bases with no gene match: 4. The CDR3 contains 13 residues. The V gene's germline CDR1 is LGHDT and CDR2 YNNKEL (reference sequence). The DNA of the CDR3 is TGTGCCAGCCTTCCTAGCGGCTCCTACGAGCAGTACTTC. This gives the protein CASLPSGSYEQYF.

The chain employs TRBV7-6 and TRBJ2-3; 7 nucleotides line up with TRBD1. Germline loops: CDR1 SGHVS, CDR2 FNYEAQ. Germline trimming cut 2 bases from V and 2 bases from J; bases unmatched to any gene: 4. The CDR3 is 15 amino acids. CDR3 coding DNA: TGTGCCAGCAGCTTAAACAGGGGATACACAGATACGCAGTATTTT. Residues: CASSLNRGYTDTQYF.

This clonotype was seen ten or more times. The chain joins TRBV15 to TRBJ2-7, with D perhaps matching TRBD1 or TRBD2 (6 bases each). Germline V lookup: CDR1 LNHNV, CDR2 YYDKDF (reference sequence). With 3 bases removed from V and 1 base from J, the gap between germline ends came to 16 bases. There are 16 residues in the CDR3. CDR3 protein: CATSRPTGAQSYEQYF. CDR3 coding DNA: TGTGCCACCAGCAGGCCCACGGGGGCACAATCCTACGAGCAGTACTTC.

This clonotype was seen at least ten times. The J gene is TRBJ2-5, the V gene TRBV6-2 or TRBV6-3; D is tentatively TRBD1 or TRBD2 (5 bases each). Germline lookup yields CDR1 MNHEY and CDR2 SVGEGT. The CDR3 is 12 amino acids. Between the trimmed V and J ends, which lost 8 bases and 4 bases, there was a span of 11 bases. For the CDR3, the DNA is TGTGCCAGCCGAGGGGACGGAGAGACCCAGTACTTC. Protein sequence: CASRGDGETQYF.

Only a few counts were recorded for this clonotype. The gene calls are TRBV7-2 and TRBJ1-2; 7 nucleotides line up with TRBD1. Germline V lookup: CDR1 SGHTA, CDR2 FQGNSA. CDR3 length: 12 amino acids. V lost 3 bases and J lost 8; bases outside the gene matches: 3. Written as DNA, the CDR3 is TGTGCCAGCAGCTTCGACAGGGACGGCTACACCTTC. Its translation is CASSFDRDGYTF.

V and J are TRBV5-5 and TRBJ2-1; the D is unclear. The CDR3 length is 12 residues. Trimming pared 3 bases from V and 5 bases from J, leaving 6 bases between. Germline V gene lookup returns CDR1 SGHKS and CDR2 YYEKEE (reference sequence). The CDR3 nucleotides read TGTGCCAGCAGCTCCTTCGACAATGAGCAGTTCTTC. It specifies CASSSFDNEQFF. Full variable domain (rest looked up from reference TRBV5-5 and TRBJ2-1): DAGVTQSPTHLIKTRGQQVTLRCSPISGHKSVSWYQQVLGQGPQFIFQYYEKEERGRGNFPDRFSARQFPNYSSELNVNALLLGDSALYLCASSSFDNEQFFGPGTRLTVL.

Worth noting for this clonotype: This may be a read error, as it is one base from a much larger clone. The chain combines TRBV20-1 with TRBJ2-1; 7 nucleotides agree with TRBD2. Germline V CDR1 and CDR2: DFQATT, SNEGSKA (reference sequence). J gave up 0 bases and V 0 bases, and 11 bases lay outside the gene matches. This CDR3 has 18 residues. Here the CDR3 DNA reads TGCAGTGCTAGAGATGCGAGCGGGGTCTTAGACTCCTACAATGAGCAGTTCTTC. Translation: CSARDASGVLDSYNEQFF.

This clonotype was recorded at least ten times. This chain uses TRBV5-1 with TRBJ1-5, with no clear D. CDR3 length: 14 amino acids. The V gene lost 2 bases and the J gene lost 3 bases, with 9 bases spanning the gap. Germline lookup yields CDR1 SGHRS and CDR2 YFSETQ. This chain's CDR3 is CASSFSRFNQPQHF. The CDR3 nucleotides are TGCGCCAGCAGCTTCTCTCGGTTCAATCAGCCCCAGCATTTT. Full variable domain (missing parts from reference TRBV5-1 and TRBJ1-5): KAGVTQTPRYLIKTRGQQVTLSCSPISGHRSVSWYQQTPGQGLQFLFEYFSETQRNKGNFPGRFSGRQFSNSRSEMNVSTLELGDSALYLCASSFSRFNQPQHFGDGTRLSIL.

This clonotype has at least ten counts. This chain uses TRBV11-2 with TRBJ1-2; D ambiguous. The V gene lost 1 base and the J gene lost 7 bases, with 10 bases spanning the gap. The CDR3 covers 13 residues. The germline gives CDR1 SGHAT, CDR2 FQNNGV. CDR3 coding DNA: TGTGCCAGCAGCTTAGGGACGATATCTGGCTACACCTTC. This sequence encodes CASSLGTISGYTF.

This clonotype was recorded many times. The chain combines TRBV20-1 with TRBJ1-1, with a possible D match to TRBD1 (5 bases). Germline CDR1 DFQATT, CDR2 SNEGSKA (reference sequence). The CDR3 contains 13 residues. Trimming took 5 bases from V and 4 from J, leaving 14 bases between them. The CDR3 region is CSAPFGGSTEAFF. CDR3 bases: TGCAGTGCTCCCTTCGGGGGGAGCACTGAAGCTTTCTTT.

This clonotype came up many times. This sequence joins TRBV6-5 and TRBJ2-1; 15 bases agree with TRBD2. V shed 2 bases and J 5 bases; nucleotides not matched to a gene: 7. The germline V gene encodes CDR1 MNHEY and CDR2 SVGAGI. CDR3 length equals 18 residues. The CDR3 DNA sequence: TGTGCCAGCAGTTACGGACTAGCGGGGGGGTCAGGGGACAATGAGCAGTTCTTC. This sequence encodes CASSYGLAGGSGDNEQFF.

This clonotype occurred many times. The chain carries TRBV29-1 and TRBJ2-4; possibly TRBD2 for D (6 bases). This CDR3 comprises 15 residues. CDR1 SQVTM and CDR2 ANQGSEA come from the germline V gene. Trimming shortened V by 2 bases and J by 7 bases, and 18 bases separated the two germline ends. In nucleotides, the CDR3 is TGCAGCGTTGAAATACACGGGGGTTCTGGGAACATTCAGTACTTC. Translating gives CSVEIHGGSGNIQYF.

This clonotype came up many times. The rearrangement uses TRBV7-9 and TRBJ1-6, with TRBD1 matching over 7 bases. CDR1 SEHNR and CDR2 FQNEAQ come from the germline V gene (reference sequence). The CDR3 covers 13 residues. J gave up 10 bases and V 6 bases, and 6 bases lay outside the gene matches. The chain's CDR3 is CASRTGSDSPLHF. For the CDR3, the DNA is TGTGCCAGCAGGACAGGGTCAGACTCACCCCTCCACTTT.

The rearrangement joins TRBV30 to TRBJ1-4, with D possibly matching TRBD1 (5 bases). V shed 3 bases and J shed 1 base, with 24 bases lying between them. The CDR3 sequence is 19 residues long. Germline V gives CDR1 GTSNPN, CDR2 SVGIG (reference sequence). The CDR3: CAWRIRWGTNGKTNEKLFF. The DNA for the CDR3 is TGTGCCTGGAGGATAAGGTGGGGGACGAACGGGAAAACTAATGAAAAACTGTTTTTT.

V and J are TRBV21-1 and TRBJ2-7; the table gives TRBD1 as D, unverified against the DNA. TRBV21-1 is a listed pseudogene. There are 15 residues in the CDR3. The CDR3 here is CASSDRQGAVDEQYF. The DNA for the CDR3 is TGTGCCAGCAGCGACCGACAGGGGGCGGTGGACGAGCAGTACTTC.

The chain couples TRBV7-9 to TRBJ2-3; 12 positions agree with TRBD2. There are 16 residues in the CDR3. Germline V lookup: CDR1 SEHNR, CDR2 FQNEAQ (reference sequence). The J segment lost 3 bases and the V segment lost 4 bases, leaving 5 bases of the junction unmatched. CDR3 sequence: CASSSQTSGGTDTQYF. The CDR3 bases are TGTGCCAGCAGCTCCCAGACTAGCGGGGGAACAGATACGCAGTATTTT.

The rearrangement joins TRBV6-1 to TRBJ2-7; D unclear. The V gene lost 1 base and the J gene lost 3 bases, with 7 bases spanning the gap. This CDR3 has 13 residues. Germline V gene lookup returns CDR1 MNHNS and CDR2 SASEGT. CDR3 DNA: TGTGCCAGCAGTGAAGGAGGTATCTACGAGCAGTACTTC. Its translation is CASSEGGIYEQYF.

In its sample, this clonotype was seen a few times. Possible read error: a much larger clone is one base away. The V and J genes are TRBV10-3 and TRBJ1-1; 8 bases line up with TRBD1. Germline CDR1 and CDR2: ENHRY and SYGVKD. The CDR3 is made up of 13 amino acids. CDR3 DNA: TGTACCATCAGGGCCACAGGGGGCACTGAAGCTTTCTTT. It codes for CTIRATGGTEAFF.

The chain has TRBV11-3 and TRBJ2-1; D not certain. Deletions cut 3 bases from V and 11 bases from J, with 11 bases between. The CDR3 consists of 12 residues. The V gene's germline CDR1 is SGHNT and CDR2 YENEEA. Here the CDR3 reads CASSLLGGKQFF. DNA for the CDR3: TGTGCCAGCAGCTTGCTGGGTGGGAAGCAGTTCTTC.

The chain uses TRBV7-9 and TRBJ1-5; 10 bases line up with TRBD1. The germline V gene encodes CDR1 SEHNR and CDR2 FQNEAQ (reference sequence). The CDR3 runs to 17 residues. Unmatched junction bases numbered 9, after V lost 5 bases and J lost 2 bases. CDR3 sequence reads: CASSRAQTGGGNQPQHF. CDR3 bases: TGTGCCAGCAGCCGAGCCCAGACAGGGGGCGGCAATCAGCCCCAGCATTTT.

This clonotype was recorded many times. The gene calls are TRBV2 and TRBJ2-1, with TRBD2 matching 8 bases. CDR1 SNHLY and CDR2 FYNNEI come from the germline V gene. With 4 bases clipped from V and 0 bases from J, the junction kept 2 bases outside the gene matches. This CDR3 has 15 residues. The CDR3 coding sequence is TGTGCCAGCAGTGGCGGGAGGTCCTCCTACAATGAGCAGTTCTTC. The encoded protein is CASSGGRSSYNEQFF.

There are many counts of this clonotype. The V call is TRBV4-1, the J call TRBJ2-3, with D possibly TRBD2 on 5 matching bases. Trimming took off 0 bases at V and 2 bases at J, with 18 bases between the two ends. The CDR3 has 18 amino acids. CDR1 MGHRA and CDR2 YSYEKL come from the germline V gene. CDR3 protein: CASSQDPLGLTPTDTQYF. Here the CDR3 DNA reads TGCGCCAGCAGCCAAGATCCGCTCGGACTGACCCCCACAGATACGCAGTATTTT.

This clonotype was observed many times. The J gene is TRBJ2-1, the V gene TRBV4-1; TRBD1 agrees at 8 bases. The V gene end was trimmed by 4 bases and the J gene end by 1 base; junction bases not matched to a gene: 6. This CDR3 region has 16 residues. Germline values: CDR1 MGHRA, CDR2 YSYEKL. For the CDR3, the DNA is TGCGCCAGCAGCCGGTCGGACAGGGAATCCTACAATGAGCAGTTCTTC. The encoded protein is CASSRSDRESYNEQFF.

Ten or more counts support this clonotype. The CDR3 DNA reads TGCAGTGTTCGACTAGCGGGGGGGCATGGGGAGACCCAGTACTTC. Encoded protein: CSVRLAGGHGETQYF. This chain links TRBV20-1 with TRBJ2-5, with 14 bases aligning to TRBD2. Per the germline V gene, CDR1 is DFQATT and CDR2 is SNEGSKA (reference sequence). V dropped 7 bases and J dropped 5; count of bases not matched to a gene: 9. The CDR3 is made up of 15 amino acids.

Comments on this clonotype: This could be a read error, since a much larger clone is one nucleotide away. The chain is built from TRBV12-3 or TRBV12-4 and TRBJ1-3; 8 bases are a match to TRBD1. The V segment lost 3 bases and the J segment 4 bases; nucleotides outside the gene matches: 5. This CDR3 has 15 residues. CDR3 sequence (DNA): TGTGCCAGCAGTTTTGGCAGGGGGCGCGGAAACACCATATATTTT. This gives the protein CASSFGRGRGNTIYF.

Ten or more counts support this clonotype. The chain recombines TRBV7-9 with TRBJ2-3; possible D gene TRBD2, 5 bases. The CDR3 consists of 17 residues. V was shortened by 5 bases and J by 4 bases, with 22 bases between the two germline ends. Germline lookup yields CDR1 SEHNR and CDR2 FQNEAQ (reference sequence). As DNA, the CDR3 is TGTGCCAGCAGCATCTCCGCGAGGGAAAGTTTCCCAGATACGCAGTATTTT. This translates into CASSISARESFPDTQYF.

This clonotype was detected many times. This chain joins TRBV5-1 and TRBJ2-7; D perhaps matches TRBD1 (6 bases). V was cut by 3 bases and J by 5 bases, with 15 bases left in between. This CDR3 contains 14 residues. Germline CDR1 reads SGHRS; CDR2 reads YFSETQ. CDR3 bases: TGCGCCAGCAGCTCGGTACAGGGTCGAAACGAGCAGTACTTC. Translating it yields CASSSVQGRNEQYF.

The rearrangement links TRBV30 to TRBJ2-4; the D call may be TRBD1 or TRBD2 (5 bases each). The V and J ends lost 4 bases and 0 bases respectively, with 7 bases between them. The CDR3 has 13 residues. Germline CDR1 is GTSNPN and CDR2 is SVGIG (reference sequence). CDR3 amino acids: CAWMGEAKNIQYF. CDR3 DNA sequence: TGTGCCTGGATGGGGGAAGCCAAAAACATTCAGTACTTC. The full variable domain, its missing parts supplied by reference TRBV30 and TRBJ2-4, is SQTIHQWPATLVQPVGSPLSLECTVEGTSNPNLYWYRQAAGRGLQLLFYSVGIGQISSEVPQNLSASRPQDRQFILSSKKLLLSDSGFYLCAWMGEAKNIQYFGAGTRLSVL.

The rearrangement uses TRBV7-2 and TRBJ2-7, with 7 bases aligning to TRBD2. Germline CDR1 and CDR2: SGHTA and FQGNSA. The trim removed 5 bases at V and 3 bases at J, leaving 4 bases unmatched. The CDR3 is 13 amino acids. The CDR3 is CASSGLVGYEQYF. DNA for the CDR3: TGTGCCAGCAGCGGACTAGTTGGCTACGAGCAGTACTTC.

This clonotype was counted at least ten times. This chain links TRBV6-1 with TRBJ2-1, with unresolved D. V lost 2 bases and J 5 bases, leaving 13 bases between the germline ends. The CDR3 loop spans 15 amino acids. The germline CDR1 and CDR2 sequences are MNHNS and SASEGT. CDR3 residues: CASSEPGRPHNEQFF. In nucleotides, the CDR3 is TGTGCCAGCAGTGAACCAGGCAGACCTCACAATGAGCAGTTCTTC.

This chain connects TRBV12-2 to TRBJ2-5; the table gives TRBD1 as D, unverified against the DNA. TRBV12-2 is shown as a pseudogene. The CDR3 has 15 residues. The CDR3 sequence: CASRLDRSGGWAQYF. The CDR3 region has the DNA TGTGCAAGTCGCTTGGACAGGTCCGGGGGATGGGCCCAGTACTTC.

In this sample, this clonotype turned up many times. The rearrangement links TRBV9 to TRBJ2-5; weak D call: TRBD1 (5 bases). V lost 1 base and J lost 5, with 12 bases in between. Germline CDR1 is SGDLS and CDR2 is YYNGEE. The CDR3 spans 14 residues. CDR3 DNA sequence: TGTGCCAGCAGCGTAAGAGCAGGGCTGGAGACCCAGTACTTC. This encodes CASSVRAGLETQYF.